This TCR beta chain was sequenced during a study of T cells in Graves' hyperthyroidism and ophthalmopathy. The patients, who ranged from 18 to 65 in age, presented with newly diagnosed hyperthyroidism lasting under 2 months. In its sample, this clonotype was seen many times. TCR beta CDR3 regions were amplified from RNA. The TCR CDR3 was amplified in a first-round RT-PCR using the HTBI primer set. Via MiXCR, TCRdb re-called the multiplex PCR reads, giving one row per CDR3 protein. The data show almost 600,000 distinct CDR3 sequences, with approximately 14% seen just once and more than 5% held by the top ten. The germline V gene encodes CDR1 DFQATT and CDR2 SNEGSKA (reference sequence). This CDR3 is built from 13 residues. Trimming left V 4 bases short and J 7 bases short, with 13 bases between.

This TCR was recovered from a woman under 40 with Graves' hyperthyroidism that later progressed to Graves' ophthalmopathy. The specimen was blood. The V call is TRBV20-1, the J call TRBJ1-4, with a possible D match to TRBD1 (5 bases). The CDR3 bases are TGCAGTGCTACAGGGAGGGGAAGTGAAAAACTGTTTTTT. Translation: CSATGRGSEKLFF.